This T cell receptor (beta chain) comes out of a study of T-cell reconstitution after alpha-beta-depleted transplantation in children (dated by TCRdb to 2015 to 2016). For the wider study: Using TCR repertoire profiling, the study quantitatively followed how T-cell immune reconstitution unfolded in children after TCRalphabeta/CD19-depleted allogeneic hematopoietic cell transplantation.

To prepare the library, PCR was applied. The reads were generated on an Illumina HiSeq 2500. TCR library preparation used molecular barcoding, with unique molecular identifiers applied to normalize quantification of the TCRbeta repertoire. TCRdb trimmed the raw reads at Q25, called clones with MiXCR and kept productive beta chains. Rows with one shared CDR3 protein collapse into an entry with the most common genes and DNA. The sample table lists just over 350,000 distinct CDR3 sequences, roughly 14% of them with a count of one. The top ten clonotypes cover 3.5% to 4.5% of the sample. CDR1 and CDR2 (SGHAT, FQNNGV) derive from the germline V gene. V drops 5 bases and J drops 6 bases, leaving 21 bases in between. The cysteine opens and the phenylalanine closes a CDR3 of 16 amino acids. The entry retains the CDR3 DNA only, 48 bases that are in frame from base 1. This clonotype was detected many times. What antigen it recognizes has not been identified. No base qualities exist here, and no much larger clone lies one base off it.

This TCR derives from a human donor who donated a stem cell graft to a child with Fanconi anemia. Material: PBMCs, obtained from the stem cell graft. The chain employs TRBV11-2 and TRBJ2-3, with TRBD2 perhaps the D gene, on 5 matching bases. The CDR3 reads CASSPFVGGKGDTQYF. In nucleotides, the sequence is TGTGCCAGCAGCCCGTTTGTAGGAGGAAAAGGTGATACGCAGTATTTT. Where the CDR3 stops, the reference TRBV11-2 and TRBJ2-3 genes take over; the full variable domain is EAGVAQSPRYKIIEKRQSVAFWCNPISGHATLYWYQQILGQGPKLLIQFQNNGVVDDSQLPKDRFSAERLKGVDSTLKIQPAKLEDSAVYLCASSPFVGGKGDTQYFGPGTRLTVL.